This is a list of T cell receptor beta chains from one sample in a study of blood T cell repertoires in COVID-19. The method was immunoSEQ multiplex PCR; TCRdb's version includes in-frame clones alone and lacks a portion of them. The sample consists of about 58,000 clones, about four fifths of them appearing once. The sample taken for sequencing was peripheral blood. The receptors derive from an elderly man with COVID-19, enrolled during active disease. Both conserved end residues are part of each CDR3. A D gene is named only where the DNA matches it firmly. Clone size is given for some rows only: seen once, a few or many times, or a class if the clone is expanded.

d_call j_call clone_size v_call cdr3_nt cdr3_aa
- TRBJ2-7 few TRBV5-6 TGTGCCAGCAGCTTGGACGGTTCCTACGAGCAGTACTTC CASSLDGSYEQYF
- TRBJ2-6 - TRBV7-2 TGTGCCAGCAGCTCTCTCGGGGCTGGGGCCAACGTCCTGACTTTC CASSSLGAGANVLTF
- TRBJ1-1 - TRBV19 TGTGCCAGTAGTAGAGTGCGGACAGCCTATGAAGCTTTCTTT CASSRVRTAYEAFF
- TRBJ1-1 - TRBV7-9 TGTGCCAGCAGCTTACTCGACTATCTGAACACTGAAGCTTTCTTT CASSLLDYLNTEAFF
TRBD1 TRBJ1-4 - TRBV29-1 TGCAGCGCTGGACAGGGCAATGAAAAACTGTTTTTT CSAGQGNEKLFF
- TRBJ1-5 - TRBV6-2/TRBV6-3 TGTGCCAGCAGCACCGACACCCCCCCCCAGCCCCAGCATTTT CASSTDTPPQPQHF
TRBD1 TRBJ1-5 - TRBV5-8 TGTGCCAGCAGCCAGGGGACAGGGCTCATCATAAGGAATCAGCCCCAGCATTTT CASSQGTGLIIRNQPQHF
- TRBJ1-5 - TRBV9 TGTGCCAGCAGCGTAGGGGGGGAGGACGGGCCCCAGCATTTT CASSVGGEDGPQHF
- TRBJ2-3 - TRBV14 TGTGCCAGCAGCTTCCTCGGTAATACGCAGTATTTT CASSFLGNTQYF
- TRBJ1-1 - TRBV5-4 TGTGCCAGCAGCTTGGACGGGATGAACACTGAAGCTTTCTTT CASSLDGMNTEAFF
- TRBJ2-2 - TRBV27 TGTGCCAGCAGTTTAGCGGGCAGTACCGGGGAGCTGTTTTTT CASSLAGSTGELFF
- TRBJ2-3 - TRBV7-2 TGTGCCAGCAACCCTCAGGGGGGTCTTGAATCCGGTACGCAGTATTTT CASNPQGGLESGTQYF
- TRBJ1-6 once TRBV15 TGTGCCACCAGCATCGACCCAGGCTCACCCCTCCACTTT CATSIDPGSPLHF
TRBD1 TRBJ1-2 few TRBV30 TGTGCCTGGAGTGTAGTCACAGGGGGGTATGGCTACACCTTC CAWSVVTGGYGYTF
TRBD1 TRBJ1-4 - TRBV7-2 TGTGCCAGCAGCTCCGCCAGGGGGCGGGTTGATGGTGAAAAACTGTTTTTT CASSSARGRVDGEKLFF
TRBD1 TRBJ2-3 - TRBV3-1/TRBV3-2 TGTGCCAGCAGCCAAGCAGGGGGCCGCACAGATACGCAGTATTTT CASSQAGGRTDTQYF
TRBD2 TRBJ2-5 few TRBV10-3 TGTGCCATTCGAGCGGGGCCAGGGGAGACCCAGTACTTC CAIRAGPGETQYF
- TRBJ1-1 once TRBV28 TGTGCCAGCAGTGGGCACACTGAAGCTTTCTTT CASSGHTEAFF
- TRBJ2-3 - TRBV7-2 TGTGCCAGCAGCGCGCTATATCGCACAGATACGCAGTATTTT CASSALYRTDTQYF
TRBD1 TRBJ2-5 - TRBV5-1 TGCGCCAGCAGCTTGGCCAGGGGACAGCCGGCGGAGACCCAGTACTTC CASSLARGQPAETQYF
TRBD1 TRBJ1-2 - TRBV5-1 TGCGCCAGCATGAAGACAGGGGGCACCTATGGCTACACCTTC CASMKTGGTYGYTF
TRBD2 TRBJ2-3 - TRBV6-5 TGTGCCAGCGCTCTGGTTAGCGGGGGCACAGATACGCAGTATTTT CASALVSGGTDTQYF
- TRBJ1-5 - TRBV27 TGTGCCAGCAGGGGCAGGGGTGGCAATCAGCCCCAGCATTTT CASRGRGGNQPQHF
TRBD2 TRBJ2-1 - TRBV5-1 TGCGCCAGCAGCTTCCAGCGGGGGGGAGAAGATGAGCAGTTCTTC CASSFQRGGEDEQFF
TRBD1 TRBJ2-1 once TRBV4-1 TGCGCCAGCAGCCAAGATGGGGGGCAGGGTAGACTGGGGACAGGGAACGATGAGCAGTTCTTC CASSQDGGQGRLGTGNDEQFF